These 8 T cell receptor beta chains were all obtained from the same sample, sequenced in a study of cytomegalovirus exposure and HLA in healthy donors. The PCR contained 60 Vbeta and 13 Jbeta primers. Only in-frame clones appear in the TCRdb table, and some are missing; sequencing was by immunoSEQ multiplex PCR. The sample has 150,000 to 200,000 clones, roughly 80% seen once. The sequenced material came from PBMCs. The receptors were sampled from a female donor in good health and CMV-seronegative.

This chain joins TRBV7-3 and TRBJ1-1; TRBD1 is a possible D gene (6 bases). Deletions cut 6 bases from V and 1 base from J, with 12 bases between. CDR3 length equals 14 residues. Germline values: CDR1 SGHTA, CDR2 FQGTGA. Here the CDR3 reads CASSDTGKNTEAFF. CDR3 coding DNA: TGTGCCAGCAGTGATACAGGGAAGAACACTGAAGCTTTCTTT.

The V gene is TRBV11-2, the J gene TRBJ1-4; no clear D gene. V lost 1 base, J lost 2 bases, and 8 bases lay in between. Germline V lookup: CDR1 SGHAT, CDR2 FQNNGV. This CDR3 is 15 amino acids long. CDR3 residues: CASSLVRSTNEKLFF. The CDR3 region has the DNA TGTGCCAGCAGCTTAGTAAGAAGCACTAATGAAAAACTGTTTTTT.

This clone was seen a handful of times. V and J are TRBV30 and TRBJ1-1; D not certain. V shed 5 bases and J shed 0 bases, with 10 bases lying between them. Germline CDR1 GTSNPN, CDR2 SVGIG (reference sequence). The CDR3 contains 13 residues. CDR3 residues: CAWGTELNTEAFF. The CDR3 nucleotides read TGTGCCTGGGGAACAGAGCTGAACACTGAAGCTTTCTTT.

There are a few counts of this clone. J is TRBJ2-7 and V is TRBV6-4; 10 bases align to TRBD1. Germline trimming cut 3 bases from V and 6 bases from J; bases unmatched to any gene: 5. CDR3 size: 14 residues. In germline, CDR1 is MRHNA, CDR2 SNTAGT. The CDR3 loop is CASSEGTGEVEQYF. CDR3 in DNA: TGTGCCAGCAGTGAAGGGACAGGGGAGGTCGAGCAGTACTTC.

This chain connects TRBV2 to TRBJ2-5; D may be TRBD2 (5 bases). Trimming removed 0 bases from V and 9 bases from J, with 14 bases in between. CDR3 size: 14 residues. Germline values: CDR1 SNHLY, CDR2 FYNNEI. DNA for the CDR3: TGTGCCAGCAGTGAAGCCCCTGGGAGTTTTGCCCAGTACTTC. Its protein product is CASSEAPGSFAQYF.

This rearrangement joins TRBV12-5 to TRBJ2-2; 8 positions agree with TRBD2. The CDR3 is made up of 15 amino acids. In germline, CDR1 is LGHNT, CDR2 FRNRAP. The V and J ends lost 1 base and 8 bases, in that order; junction bases with no gene match: 6. The CDR3 region has the DNA TGTGCTAGTGGTTTGGACGGGGGGGTTTTAGGGGAGCTGTTTTTT. Amino acids: CASGLDGGVLGELFF.

V gene TRBV7-2 combines with J gene TRBJ2-7; 7 nucleotides match TRBD1. The CDR3 spans 13 residues. Trimming at V came to 1 base and at J to 4 bases, leaving 1 base not matched to a gene. Germline CDR1 SGHTA, CDR2 FQGNSA. CDR3 region: CASSLGDRYEQYF. CDR3 nucleotide sequence: TGTGCCAGCAGCTTAGGGGACAGATACGAGCAGTACTTC. The whole variable domain, filled in from reference TRBV7-2 and TRBJ2-7, reads GAGVSQSPSNKVTEKGKDVELRCDPISGHTALYWYRQSLGQGLEFLIYFQGNSAPDKSGLPSDRFSAERTGGSVSTLTIQRTQQEDSAVYLCASSLGDRYEQYFGPGTRLTVT.

This chain connects TRBV7-2 to TRBJ1-5, with D possibly being TRBD1 (5 bases). Trimming removed 2 bases from V and 0 bases from J, with 14 bases in between. CDR3 length equals 17 residues. CDR1 is SGHTA, CDR2 FQGNSA, per germline. The CDR3 bases are TGTGCCAGCAGCTTATCTCATGGGGGGGATAGCAATCAGCCCCAGCATTTT. Translating it yields CASSLSHGGDSNQPQHF.